The clone carrying this TCR beta chain was counted between two and nine times. The authors' processing: Quantification of nucleated cells was approximated via reference gene primer amplification. Sequencing was performed with immunoSEQ multiplex PCR; in TCRdb, only in-frame clones are kept and a portion is missing. V, J and clone size were drawn from that table, and D and trimming were deduced from the DNA. Of roughly 360,000 clones in the sample, 81% were seen once. The germline gives CDR1 MRHNA, CDR2 SNTAGT. Trimming pared 6 bases from V and 10 bases from J, leaving 16 bases between. This CDR3 comprises 13 residues. This entry is derived from a study of blood T cell repertoires in COVID-19. Study context: Sites in the United States, Italy and Spain provided acute and convalescent COVID-19 samples. PBMCs, B-cell-depleted T cells, or T cells provided the cDNA or gDNA that made up the material.

The sequencing input was peripheral blood. This chain links TRBV6-4 with TRBJ2-1; tentative D call: TRBD1 (5 bases). This TCR was recovered from a human donor with acute or convalescent COVID-19. The donor label of this sample is uncertain. The CDR3 nucleotides read TGTGCCAGCAGCGAGGAGACTTACAGGGAGCAGTTCTTC. The encoded protein is CASSEETYREQFF.